This T cell receptor beta chain was recovered during a study of Ad26.COV2.S vaccination and SARS-CoV-2 variants. Turning to the study itself: Ad26.COV2.S, an intramuscular injection, was given once or twice 56 days apart.

Germline CDR1 reads SNHLY; CDR2 reads FYNNEI. V was clipped by 6 bases and J by 5 bases, with 20 bases between them. This CDR3 comprises 16 residues. Study observations and caveats: People given the vaccine had a wider spike-specific TCR breadth than placebo recipients did.

The treatment was: roughly 18 received Ad26.COV2.S at low or high dose, single or two shots; roughly five received placebo; per-sample allocation not given. Specimen acquisition occurred on day 63 following the initial vaccine or placebo injection. The donor was a Boston adult aged 18-55 years. Vaccine was an Ad26 vector expressing Wuhan-strain SARS-CoV-2 spike. About this clone itself: What it binds is not known.

Generated by immunoSEQ multiplex PCR, the TCRdb table keeps only in-frame clones and is missing some. The sample comprises fewer than 400,000 clones, more than 70% of which are singletons, and 1.5% to 2.5% rests with the top ten. The TCR sequence derives from a person between 18 and 65 years old who received the Ad26.COV2.S COVID-19 vaccine or a placebo. The gene calls are TRBV2 and TRBJ1-5; no clear D gene. The sequencing here drew on peripheral blood, taken in a trial of Ad26.COV2.S vaccine versus placebo. This CDR3 is CASSLKAHEGDQPQHF. DNA of the CDR3: TGTGCCAGCAGCCTTAAGGCTCACGAGGGTGATCAGCCCCAGCATTTT. Looking up the rest from reference TRBV2 and TRBJ1-5 gives the full variable domain: EPEVTQTPSHQVTQMGQEVILRCVPISNHLYFYWYRQILGQKVEFLVSFYNNEISEKSEIFDDQFSVERPDGSNFTLKIRSTKLEDSAMYFCASSLKAHEGDQPQHFGDGTRLSIL.